Listed below are T cell receptor beta chains from one sample, sequenced in a study of T cells in tumors after PD-1 blockade. Assay: immunoSEQ multiplex PCR; the TCRdb copy retains only in-frame clones and omits some. The top ten hold around 40% of the sample, which has about 34,000 clones, 55% to 80% seen once. The source was PBMCs, collected after anti-PD-1 treatment. All receptors derive from a human donor with basal cell carcinoma. Each CDR3 is given with its conserved first and last residue. The order of the fields is D gene, J gene, V gene, CDR3 length, clone size, CDR3 protein, CDR3 DNA. The D gene is left open where the match is weak. Only part of the rows carry a size: once, few, many, or a class if the clone is expanded.

d_gene: .; j_gene: TRBJ1-1; v_gene: TRBV7-9; len: 12; abundance: .; CDR3aa: CASSRDILEAFF; CDR3nt: TGTGCCAGCAGCCGGGACATCCTCGAAGCTTTCTTT
d_gene: TRBD2; j_gene: TRBJ2-7; v_gene: TRBV28; len: 15; abundance: .; CDR3aa: CASSAPGLAGDEQYF; CDR3nt: TGTGCCAGCAGTGCACCGGGACTAGCGGGAGACGAGCAGTACTTC
d_gene: .; j_gene: TRBJ2-2; v_gene: TRBV11-3; len: 12; abundance: .; CDR3aa: CASNSGSGELFF; CDR3nt: TGTGCCAGCAACAGCGGCTCCGGGGAGCTGTTTTTT
d_gene: TRBD2; j_gene: TRBJ2-2; v_gene: TRBV18; len: 14; abundance: .; CDR3aa: CASSPRGDTGELFF; CDR3nt: TGTGCCAGCTCACCTCGGGGGGACACCGGGGAGCTGTTTTTT
d_gene: TRBD2; j_gene: TRBJ2-1; v_gene: TRBV30; len: 13; abundance: few; CDR3aa: CAGGTNSYNEQFF; CDR3nt: TGTGCCGGGGGGACTAACTCCTACAATGAGCAGTTCTTC
d_gene: .; j_gene: TRBJ1-1; v_gene: TRBV30; len: 12; abundance: .; CDR3aa: CAWGRTTNEAFF; CDR3nt: TGTGCCTGGGGGCGGACAACTAATGAAGCTTTCTTT
d_gene: TRBD1; j_gene: TRBJ2-1; v_gene: TRBV6-5; len: 14; abundance: .; CDR3aa: CASRGTGIHNEQFF; CDR3nt: TGTGCCAGCAGGGGGACAGGCATCCACAATGAGCAGTTCTTC
d_gene: .; j_gene: TRBJ1-2; v_gene: TRBV2; len: 15; abundance: .; CDR3aa: CASSEAWEAIYGYTF; CDR3nt: TGTGCCAGCAGTGAGGCCTGGGAGGCGATCTATGGCTACACCTTC
d_gene: TRBD1; j_gene: TRBJ1-4; v_gene: TRBV28; len: 16; abundance: few; CDR3aa: CASRPGGGWSNEKLFF; CDR3nt: TGTGCCAGCAGGCCAGGGGGCGGTTGGTCTAATGAAAAACTGTTTTTT
d_gene: .; j_gene: TRBJ2-7; v_gene: TRBV9; len: 14; abundance: .; CDR3aa: CASSAQAGSYEQYF; CDR3nt: TGTGCCAGCAGCGCACAGGCTGGCTCCTACGAGCAGTACTTC
d_gene: .; j_gene: TRBJ1-4; v_gene: TRBV9; len: 14; abundance: few; CDR3aa: CASSDGTGNEKLFF; CDR3nt: TGTGCCAGCAGCGACGGGACGGGGAATGAAAAACTGTTTTTT
d_gene: .; j_gene: TRBJ1-2; v_gene: TRBV19; len: 13; abundance: .; CDR3aa: CASSAGTDYGYTF; CDR3nt: TGTGCCAGTAGTGCGGGGACGGACTATGGCTACACCTTC
d_gene: .; j_gene: TRBJ2-5; v_gene: TRBV29-1; len: 13; abundance: .; CDR3aa: CSVEDLADETQYF; CDR3nt: TGCAGCGTTGAAGATCTCGCTGACGAGACCCAGTACTTC
d_gene: TRBD1; j_gene: TRBJ1-5; v_gene: TRBV19; len: 16; abundance: .; CDR3aa: CASSRTGGTSHQPQHF; CDR3nt: TGTGCCAGTAGTCGGACAGGGGGTACATCCCATCAGCCCCAGCATTTT
d_gene: TRBD1; j_gene: TRBJ1-1; v_gene: TRBV6-5; len: 15; abundance: .; CDR3aa: CASSYSGQKNTEAFF; CDR3nt: TGTGCCAGCAGTTACTCGGGACAGAAAAACACTGAAGCTTTCTTT
d_gene: .; j_gene: TRBJ2-7; v_gene: TRBV2; len: 14; abundance: .; CDR3aa: CASRGPTPSYEQYF; CDR3nt: TGTGCCAGCAGGGGCCCTACTCCTTCCTACGAGCAGTACTTC
d_gene: TRBD1; j_gene: TRBJ1-4; v_gene: TRBV7-9; len: 14; abundance: .; CDR3aa: CASGDTGGYEKLFF; CDR3nt: TGTGCCAGCGGAGATACAGGGGGCTATGAAAAACTGTTTTTT
d_gene: .; j_gene: TRBJ2-7; v_gene: TRBV7-9; len: 13; abundance: .; CDR3aa: CASSLGRGQRKYF; CDR3nt: TGTGCCAGCAGCTTAGGGCGGGGACAGCGCAAGTACTTC
d_gene: .; j_gene: TRBJ2-7; v_gene: TRBV30; len: 14; abundance: .; CDR3aa: CAWSVRRLSYEQYF; CDR3nt: TGTGCCTGGAGTGTAAGACGACTCTCCTACGAGCAGTACTTC
d_gene: .; j_gene: TRBJ1-2; v_gene: TRBV4-2; len: 15; abundance: once; CDR3aa: CASSPQTDSNYGYTF; CDR3nt: TGTGCCAGCAGCCCGCAAACCGACAGTAACTATGGCTACACCTTC
d_gene: TRBD1; j_gene: TRBJ2-7; v_gene: TRBV18; len: 14; abundance: .; CDR3aa: CASSPLDRGVEQYF; CDR3nt: TGTGCCAGCTCACCTTTAGACAGGGGGGTCGAGCAGTACTTC
d_gene: TRBD1; j_gene: TRBJ2-1; v_gene: TRBV29-1; len: 14; abundance: .; CDR3aa: CSVNPLTGNNEQFF; CDR3nt: TGCAGCGTCAACCCCCTGACAGGGAACAATGAGCAGTTCTTC
d_gene: .; j_gene: TRBJ2-7; v_gene: TRBV14; len: 16; abundance: .; CDR3aa: CASSQEPSAGSYEQYF; CDR3nt: TGTGCCAGCAGCCAGGAGCCGTCCGCAGGTTCCTACGAGCAGTACTTC
d_gene: .; j_gene: TRBJ2-5; v_gene: TRBV19; len: 12; abundance: once; CDR3aa: CASRSGLETQYF; CDR3nt: TGTGCCAGTAGATCAGGGTTGGAGACCCAGTACTTC
d_gene: TRBD1; j_gene: TRBJ2-7; v_gene: TRBV4-1; len: 15; abundance: .; CDR3aa: CASSLRVGQGNEQYF; CDR3nt: TGCGCCAGCAGCCTAAGAGTGGGACAGGGTAACGAGCAGTACTTC
d_gene: TRBD2; j_gene: TRBJ2-3; v_gene: TRBV9; len: 17; abundance: .; CDR3aa: CASSAMLSGPRRDTQYF; CDR3nt: TGTGCCAGCAGCGCGATGCTTAGCGGGCCCCGGCGGGATACGCAGTATTTT
d_gene: .; j_gene: TRBJ2-5; v_gene: TRBV19; len: 12; abundance: .; CDR3aa: CASSYGSETQYF; CDR3nt: TGTGCCAGTAGCTACGGATCAGAGACCCAGTACTTC
d_gene: .; j_gene: TRBJ1-1; v_gene: TRBV3-1/TRBV3-2; len: 14; abundance: .; CDR3aa: CASSQIAVKAEAFF; CDR3nt: TGTGCCAGCAGCCAAATAGCGGTGAAGGCTGAAGCTTTCTTT
d_gene: .; j_gene: TRBJ1-2; v_gene: TRBV11-3; len: 12; abundance: .; CDR3aa: CASSLGGPGYTF; CDR3nt: TGTGCCAGCAGCTTAGGGGGGCCAGGCTACACCTTC
d_gene: .; j_gene: TRBJ2-2; v_gene: TRBV19; len: 13; abundance: .; CDR3aa: CASSILGTGELFF; CDR3nt: TGTGCCAGTAGTATCCTGGGCACCGGGGAGCTGTTTTTT
d_gene: TRBD1; j_gene: TRBJ1-2; v_gene: TRBV29-1; len: 13; abundance: .; CDR3aa: CSVEGQGAAGYTF; CDR3nt: TGCAGCGTTGAAGGCCAGGGGGCGGCGGGCTACACCTTC
d_gene: .; j_gene: TRBJ1-1; v_gene: TRBV4-2; len: 13; abundance: medium-sized; CDR3aa: CASSQVTNTEAFF; CDR3nt: TGTGCCAGCAGCCAGGTCACGAACACTGAAGCTTTCTTT
d_gene: TRBD2; j_gene: TRBJ2-7; v_gene: TRBV6-5; len: 13; abundance: .; CDR3aa: CATRLAASYEQYF; CDR3nt: TGTGCCACCCGACTAGCGGCCTCCTACGAGCAGTACTTC
d_gene: .; j_gene: TRBJ1-4; v_gene: TRBV6-5; len: 14; abundance: .; CDR3aa: CASKKDSHNEKLFF; CDR3nt: TGTGCCAGCAAAAAAGACAGTCATAATGAAAAACTGTTTTTT
d_gene: TRBD1; j_gene: TRBJ1-5; v_gene: TRBV5-5; len: 15; abundance: few; CDR3aa: CASSPDRATNQPQHF; CDR3nt: TGTGCCAGCAGCCCGGACAGGGCGACGAATCAGCCCCAGCATTTT